This entry features one TCR beta chain sequence. TCRdb's table, derived via immunoSEQ multiplex PCR, lists solely in-frame clones and lacks some. This table has over 7,500 clones, 60% to 80% appearing once. Processed graft tissue released its intraepithelial and lamina propria lymphocytes. V lost 5 bases, J lost 2 bases, and 9 bases lay in between. CDR3 size: 14 residues. In germline, CDR1 is MNHNY, CDR2 SVGAGI (reference sequence). This sample is part of a study of graft-versus-host responses after intestinal transplantation. The chain combines TRBV6-6 with TRBJ2-2, with D possibly matching TRBD1 (5 bases). The material sequenced was ileum tissue, taken around 460 days after transplant. This TCR was recovered from a human patient who received an intestinal transplant, so some T cells may come from the graft donor. The CDR3, as DNA: TGTGCCAGCAGTGGCAGGGTTAACACCGGGGAGCTGTTTTTT. Translation gives CASSGRVNTGELFF.